This TCR beta chain is from a study of beta chain features in type 1 diabetes (dated by TCRdb to 2017 to 2018). Background on the whole study: No differences in mean age, gender distribution, total cell number or subset yield were found between patients and healthy donors. In the study, TCRB repertoires of sorted circulating CD4+ T cell subsets from recently diagnosed type 1 diabetes patients were compared with those of matched healthy donors. Regulatory and stem cell-like memory subsets were isolated from only 8 patients and 8 healthy donors, whereas naive and central memory subsets came from all 28 donors. A total of approximately 100 million sorted cells were examined across all samples, and the number of cells per subset was strongly correlated with RNA yield. What the study reported, not specific to this receptor: The naive, central memory and regulatory TCRB repertoires appeared to resemble one another more closely among patients than among healthy donors. PCR may preferentially amplify shorter templates, but because patient and control samples were amplified and corrected together, any resulting skew would affect both groups equally. Because cDNA was sequenced instead of genomic DNA, activated cells with high expression could be over-represented, although the groups did not differ in activation or CD3 levels. In all four CD4+ subsets, TCRB CDR3 length was moderately but significantly shorter in type 1 diabetes patients. Because small numbers of individuals were included in the HLA sub-analyses, any influence of HLA type on TCRB rearrangement was left unresolved. At VDJ recombination sites, patients with type 1 diabetes made fewer insertions and deleted more nucleotides, a pattern implying thymic rearrangement abnormalities.

From each donor, a single peripheral blood sample of about 110 mL on average was drawn into heparinised tubes. Naive, central memory, regulatory and stem cell-like memory CD4+ T cells were sorted on a BD FACSAria II using a panel including CD45RO, CCR7, CD25, CD127, CD95 and CD27. A purity above 95% was achieved for all sorted populations. PBMCs were separated immediately by Lymphoprep density gradient centrifugation and were stained directly, without being cultured. Samples were stained and sorted in pairs, with one healthy donor and one patient per experiment, so that batch effects were minimized. Based on the germline V gene, the CDR1 and CDR2 sequences are SGDLS and YYNGEE. V and J lose 4 bases and 8 bases, and a span of 12 bases separates them. From its cysteine to its phenylalanine, the CDR3 spans 13 amino acids. Kept here is only the CDR3 DNA, which spans 39 bases and is read in frame from base 1.

The entire isolated RNA was reverse transcribed using the High Capacity cDNA Reverse Transcription Kit, and thus expressed TCRB transcripts were sequenced. Deep immunoSEQ sequencing was applied to naive, central memory and regulatory T cell samples, giving an average of roughly 3.6 million total reads per sample. After sorted cells were lysed in RLT buffer, RNA was extracted with DNase-treated RNeasy Micro or Mini kits, with the choice depending on cell number. Each cell subset was processed on its own to prevent cross-contamination, while patient and healthy donor samples were processed together. Using the immunoSEQ multiplex PCR, TCRB sequences were amplified from cDNA into 87-bp fragments spanning the CDR3 region. The amplicons were sequenced using the Illumina HiSeq platform. Per the authors' processing: PCR bias was computationally corrected using synthetic template baselines, reads within Hamming distance 2 were collapsed, and singletons that could not be merged were discarded. By aligning reads against IMGT, V, D and J genes, CDR3 length, and insertions or deletions at six rearrangement sites were assigned. Clonotype counts were normalized to sorted cell number within each subset before computing true diversity and Gini coefficients with the tcR R package. Repertoire sharing was quantified using the overlap coefficient calculated on TCRB nucleotide sequences. TCRdb holds this immuneACCESS table with in-frame rearrangements only. Some clones are missing; in checked studies, unresolved V genes explain under half, and the rest has no known cause. The V and J calls and clone size come from that table; D and trimming were worked out from the DNA. This sample holds almost 350,000 clones; 6.5% to 10% were observed only once. The ten largest clones capture 0.44% of the sample.

In regard to this clone: Its antigen is not yet known. No qualities accompany the bases; no much larger clone lies one base away.

Sequencing used central memory CD4+ T cells from blood. Rearrangement joined TRBV9 to TRBJ1-4; the D segment could be TRBD1, given 5 matching bases. The TCR sequence derives from a woman between 18 and 29 years old in good health. The DNA sequence is as follows: TGTGCCAGCAGCCCTCGGGGCGGCGAAAAACTGTTTTTT. This encodes CASSPRGGEKLFF.